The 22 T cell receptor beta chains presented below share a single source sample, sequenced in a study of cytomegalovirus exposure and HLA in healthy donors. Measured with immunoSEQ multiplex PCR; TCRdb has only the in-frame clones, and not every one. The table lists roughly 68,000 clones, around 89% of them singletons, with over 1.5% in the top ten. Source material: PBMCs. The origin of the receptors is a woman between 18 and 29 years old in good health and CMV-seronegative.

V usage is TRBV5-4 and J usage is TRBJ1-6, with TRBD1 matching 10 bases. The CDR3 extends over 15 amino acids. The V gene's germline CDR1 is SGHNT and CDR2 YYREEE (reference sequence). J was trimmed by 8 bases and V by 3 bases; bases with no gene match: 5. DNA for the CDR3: TGTGCCAGCAGCTCCCCGGGACAGGGGTATTCACCCCTCCACTTT. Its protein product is CASSSPGQGYSPLHF.

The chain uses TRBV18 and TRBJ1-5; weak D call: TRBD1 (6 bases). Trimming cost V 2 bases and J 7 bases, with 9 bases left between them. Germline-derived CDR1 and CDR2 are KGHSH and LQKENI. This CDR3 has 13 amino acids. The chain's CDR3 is CASSPKGGQPQHF. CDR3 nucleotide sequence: TGTGCCAGCTCACCAAAGGGGGGGCAGCCCCAGCATTTT.

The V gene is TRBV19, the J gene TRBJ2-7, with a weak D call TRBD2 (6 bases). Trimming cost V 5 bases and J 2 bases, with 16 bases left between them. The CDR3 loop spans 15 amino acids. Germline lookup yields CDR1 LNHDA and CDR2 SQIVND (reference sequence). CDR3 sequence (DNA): TGTGCCAGTAGTGCGTGGCCTTCGGGGGCCTACGAGCAGTACTTC. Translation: CASSAWPSGAYEQYF.

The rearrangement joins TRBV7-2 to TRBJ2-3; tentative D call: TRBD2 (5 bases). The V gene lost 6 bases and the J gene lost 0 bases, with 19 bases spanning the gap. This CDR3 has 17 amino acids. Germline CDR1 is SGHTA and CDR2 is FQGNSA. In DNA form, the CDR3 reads TGTGCCAGCAGTTCGAGGGTGGTCGGTACTAGCACAGATACGCAGTATTTT. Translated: CASSSRVVGTSTDTQYF. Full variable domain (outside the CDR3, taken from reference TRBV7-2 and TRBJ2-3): GAGVSQSPSNKVTEKGKDVELRCDPISGHTALYWYRQSLGQGLEFLIYFQGNSAPDKSGLPSDRFSAERTGGSVSTLTIQRTQQEDSAVYLCASSSRVVGTSTDTQYFGPGTRLTVL.

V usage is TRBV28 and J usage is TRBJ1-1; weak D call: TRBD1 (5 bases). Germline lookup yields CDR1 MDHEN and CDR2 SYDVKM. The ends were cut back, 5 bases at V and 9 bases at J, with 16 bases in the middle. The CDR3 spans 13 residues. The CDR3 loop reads CASSVPNRRQAFF. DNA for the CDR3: TGTGCCAGCAGTGTCCCCAACAGGCGACAAGCTTTCTTT.

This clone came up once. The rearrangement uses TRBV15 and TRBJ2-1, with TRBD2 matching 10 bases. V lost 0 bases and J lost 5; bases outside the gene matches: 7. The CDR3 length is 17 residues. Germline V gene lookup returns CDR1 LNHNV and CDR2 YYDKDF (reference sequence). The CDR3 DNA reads TGTGCCACCAGCAGAGATCTGGGGACTAGCGCCCACAATGAGCAGTTCTTC. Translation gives CATSRDLGTSAHNEQFF.

The CDR3 loop reads CASSLANRGSEQYF. In nucleotides, the CDR3 is TGTGCCAGCAGCTTAGCGAACAGGGGCAGCGAGCAGTACTTC. The chain has TRBV7-8 and TRBJ2-7; 7 bases are shared with TRBD1. The V and J ends lost 0 bases and 6 bases, in that order; junction bases with no gene match: 5. The CDR3 has 14 amino acids. The germline CDR1 and CDR2 sequences are SGHVS and FQNEAQ.

The CDR3, as DNA: TGCGCCAGCAGTGACGGCGGGGGATCCGAGCAGTACTTC. Protein product: CASSDGGGSEQYF. V usage is TRBV10-2 and J usage is TRBJ2-7, with 7 bases fitting TRBD2. V dropped 3 bases and J dropped 6; count of bases not matched to a gene: 5. This CDR3 has 13 residues. CDR1 is WSHSY, CDR2 SAAADI, per germline.

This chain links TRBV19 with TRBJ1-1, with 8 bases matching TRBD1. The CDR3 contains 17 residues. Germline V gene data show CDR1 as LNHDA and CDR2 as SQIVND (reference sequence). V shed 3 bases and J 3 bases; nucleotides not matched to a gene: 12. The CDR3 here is CASSIQGTGWVYTEAFF. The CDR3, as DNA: TGTGCCAGTAGTATTCAGGGGACAGGCTGGGTTTACACTGAAGCTTTCTTT.

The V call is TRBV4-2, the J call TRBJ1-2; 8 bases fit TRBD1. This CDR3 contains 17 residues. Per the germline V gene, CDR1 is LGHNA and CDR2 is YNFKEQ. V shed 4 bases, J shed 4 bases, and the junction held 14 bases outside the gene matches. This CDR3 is CASSRLRPDRGGYGYTF. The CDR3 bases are TGTGCCAGCAGCCGCCTAAGACCAGACAGGGGCGGCTATGGCTACACCTTC.

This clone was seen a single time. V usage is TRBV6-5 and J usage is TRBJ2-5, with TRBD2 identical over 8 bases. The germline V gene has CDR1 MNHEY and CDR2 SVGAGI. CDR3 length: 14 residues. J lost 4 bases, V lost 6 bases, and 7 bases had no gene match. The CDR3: CASRLGSGVETQYF. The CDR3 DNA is TGTGCCAGCAGATTGGGTAGCGGGGTAGAGACCCAGTACTTC.

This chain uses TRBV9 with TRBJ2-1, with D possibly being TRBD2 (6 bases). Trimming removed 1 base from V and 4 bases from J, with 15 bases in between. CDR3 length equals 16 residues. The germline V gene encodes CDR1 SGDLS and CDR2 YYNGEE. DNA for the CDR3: TGTGCCAGCAGCGTAACGAGTGGGGCGGGATACAATGAGCAGTTCTTC. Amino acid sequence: CASSVTSGAGYNEQFF.

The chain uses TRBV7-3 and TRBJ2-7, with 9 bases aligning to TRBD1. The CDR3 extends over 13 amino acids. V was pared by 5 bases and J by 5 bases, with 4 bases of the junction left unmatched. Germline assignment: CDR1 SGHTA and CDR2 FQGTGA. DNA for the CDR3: TGTGCCAGCAGCATCGGACAGGGGAACGAGCAGTACTTC. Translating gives CASSIGQGNEQYF.

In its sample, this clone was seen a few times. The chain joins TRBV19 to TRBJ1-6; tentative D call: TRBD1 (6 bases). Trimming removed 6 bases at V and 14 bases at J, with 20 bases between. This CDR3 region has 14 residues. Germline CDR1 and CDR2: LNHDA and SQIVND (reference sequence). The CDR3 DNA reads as TGTGCCAGTAGAGGGAGGGACACCATTCTGACCCTCCACTTT. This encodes CASRGRDTILTLHF.

The CDR3 reads CSVEWRGRPYEQYF. DNA for the CDR3: TGCAGCGTTGAGTGGAGGGGCCGCCCCTACGAGCAGTACTTC. This rearrangement joins TRBV29-1 to TRBJ2-7, with a weak D call TRBD2 (6 bases). The germline V gene has CDR1 SQVTM and CDR2 ANQGSEA. This CDR3 region has 14 residues. V was shortened by 3 bases and J by 2 bases, with 14 bases between the two germline ends.

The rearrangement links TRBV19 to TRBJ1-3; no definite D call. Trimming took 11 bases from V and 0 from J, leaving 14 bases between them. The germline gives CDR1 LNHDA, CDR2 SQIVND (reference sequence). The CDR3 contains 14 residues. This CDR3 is CACGETSSGNTIYF. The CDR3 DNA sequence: TGTGCCTGTGGGGAGACTTCCTCTGGAAACACCATATATTTT.

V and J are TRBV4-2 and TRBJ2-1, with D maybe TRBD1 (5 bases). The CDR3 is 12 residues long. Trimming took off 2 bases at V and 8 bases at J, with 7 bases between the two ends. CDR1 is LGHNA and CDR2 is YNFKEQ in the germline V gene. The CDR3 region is CASSQSRDEQFF. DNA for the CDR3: TGTGCCAGCAGCCAATCCAGGGATGAGCAGTTCTTC.

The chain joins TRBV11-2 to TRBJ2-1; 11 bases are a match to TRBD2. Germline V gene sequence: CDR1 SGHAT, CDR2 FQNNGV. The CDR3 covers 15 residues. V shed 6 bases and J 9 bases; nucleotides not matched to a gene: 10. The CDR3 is CASSPGTSGYIEQFF. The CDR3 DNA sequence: TGTGCCAGCAGTCCTGGGACTAGCGGCTATATTGAGCAGTTCTTC.

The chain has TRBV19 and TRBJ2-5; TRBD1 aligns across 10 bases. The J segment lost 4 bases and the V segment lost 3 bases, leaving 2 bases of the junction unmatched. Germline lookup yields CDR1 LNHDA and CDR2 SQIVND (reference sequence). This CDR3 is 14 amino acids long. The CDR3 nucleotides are TGTGCCAGTAGTATTAGGGACAGGGGAGAGACCCAGTACTTC. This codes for CASSIRDRGETQYF. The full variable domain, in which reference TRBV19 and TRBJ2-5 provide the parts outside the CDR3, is DGGITQSPKYLFRKEGQNVTLSCEQNLNHDAMYWYRQDPGQGLRLIYYSQIVNDFQKGDIAEGYSVSREKKESFPLTVTSAQKNPTAFYLCASSIRDRGETQYFGPGTRLLVL.

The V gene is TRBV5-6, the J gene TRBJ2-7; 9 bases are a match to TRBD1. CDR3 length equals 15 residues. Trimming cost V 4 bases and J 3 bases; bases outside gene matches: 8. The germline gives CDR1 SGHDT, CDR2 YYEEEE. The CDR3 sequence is CASSRPTGGNYEQYF. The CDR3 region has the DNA TGTGCCAGCAGCCGACCGACAGGGGGGAACTACGAGCAGTACTTC.

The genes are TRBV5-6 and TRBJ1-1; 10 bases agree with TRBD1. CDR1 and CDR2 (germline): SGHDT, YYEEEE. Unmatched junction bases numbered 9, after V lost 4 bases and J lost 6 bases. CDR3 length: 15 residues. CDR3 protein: CASSPGQGEYPEAFF. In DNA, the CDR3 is TGTGCCAGCAGCCCCGGACAGGGGGAGTATCCTGAAGCTTTCTTT.

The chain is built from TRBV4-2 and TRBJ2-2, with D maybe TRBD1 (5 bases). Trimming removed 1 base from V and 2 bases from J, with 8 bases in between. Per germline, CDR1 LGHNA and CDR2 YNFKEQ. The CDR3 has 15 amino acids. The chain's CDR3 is CASSQGQGNTGELFF. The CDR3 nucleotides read TGTGCCAGCAGCCAAGGGCAGGGTAACACCGGGGAGCTGTTTTTT.